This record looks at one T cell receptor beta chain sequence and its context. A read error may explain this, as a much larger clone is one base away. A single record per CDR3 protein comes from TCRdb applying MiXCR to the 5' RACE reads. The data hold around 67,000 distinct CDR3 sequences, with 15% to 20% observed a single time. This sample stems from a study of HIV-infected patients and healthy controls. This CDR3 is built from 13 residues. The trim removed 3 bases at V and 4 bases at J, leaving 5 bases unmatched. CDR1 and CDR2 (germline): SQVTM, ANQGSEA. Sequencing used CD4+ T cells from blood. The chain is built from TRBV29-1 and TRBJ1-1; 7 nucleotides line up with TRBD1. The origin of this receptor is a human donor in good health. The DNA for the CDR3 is TGCAGCGTTGATTCGGCAGGGGGCACTGAAGCTTTCTTT. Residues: CSVDSAGGTEAFF.